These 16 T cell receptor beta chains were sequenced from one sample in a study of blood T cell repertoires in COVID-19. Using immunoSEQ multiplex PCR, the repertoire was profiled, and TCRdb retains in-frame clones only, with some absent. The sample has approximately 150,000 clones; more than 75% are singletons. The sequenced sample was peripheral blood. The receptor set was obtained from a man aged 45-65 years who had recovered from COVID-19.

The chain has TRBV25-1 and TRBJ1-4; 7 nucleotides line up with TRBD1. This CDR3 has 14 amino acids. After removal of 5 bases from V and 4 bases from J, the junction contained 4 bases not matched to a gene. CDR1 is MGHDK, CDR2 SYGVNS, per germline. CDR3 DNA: TGTGCCAGCAGTTTAGGGGGCAATAATGAAAAACTGTTTTTT. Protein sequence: CASSLGGNNEKLFF.

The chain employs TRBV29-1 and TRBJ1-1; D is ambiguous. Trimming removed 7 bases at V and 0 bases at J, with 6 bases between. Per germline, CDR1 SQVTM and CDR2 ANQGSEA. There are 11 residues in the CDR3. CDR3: CSATVNTEAFF. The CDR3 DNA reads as TGCAGCGCCACTGTGAACACTGAAGCTTTCTTT.

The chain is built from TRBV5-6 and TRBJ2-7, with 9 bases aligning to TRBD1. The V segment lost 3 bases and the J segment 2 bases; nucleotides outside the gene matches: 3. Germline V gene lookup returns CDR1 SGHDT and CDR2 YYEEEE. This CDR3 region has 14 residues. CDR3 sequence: CASSYGTGTYEQYF. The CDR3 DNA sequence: TGTGCCAGCAGCTACGGGACAGGGACCTACGAGCAGTACTTC. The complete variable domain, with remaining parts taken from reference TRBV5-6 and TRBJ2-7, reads DAGVTQSPTHLIKTRGQQVTLRCSPKSGHDTVSWYQQALGQGPQFIFQYYEEEERQRGNFPDRFSGHQFPNYSSELNVNALLLGDSALYLCASSYGTGTYEQYFGPGTRLTVT.

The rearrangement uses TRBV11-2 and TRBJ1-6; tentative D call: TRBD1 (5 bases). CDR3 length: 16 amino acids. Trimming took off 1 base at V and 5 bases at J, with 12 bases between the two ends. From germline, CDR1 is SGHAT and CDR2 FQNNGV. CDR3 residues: CASSLASQVNNSPLHF. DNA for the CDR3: TGTGCCAGCAGCTTAGCCTCACAGGTGAATAATTCACCCCTCCACTTT.

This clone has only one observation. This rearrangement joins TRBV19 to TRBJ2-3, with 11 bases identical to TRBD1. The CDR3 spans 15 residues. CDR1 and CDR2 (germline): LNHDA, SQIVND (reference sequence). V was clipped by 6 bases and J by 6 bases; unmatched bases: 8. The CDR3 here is CASSGQGALGDTQYF. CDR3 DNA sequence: TGTGCCAGTAGCGGACAGGGGGCTCTGGGGGATACGCAGTATTTT.

CDR3 nucleotide sequence: TGTGCCAGTTCACAGGGGGCTTTGAACACTGAAGCTTTCTTT. Translated, it gives CASSQGALNTEAFF. The V call is TRBV28, the J call TRBJ1-1, with TRBD1 matching over 9 bases. The CDR3 runs to 14 residues. J lost 0 bases, V lost 9 bases, and 5 bases had no gene match. Per the germline V gene, CDR1 is MDHEN and CDR2 is SYDVKM.

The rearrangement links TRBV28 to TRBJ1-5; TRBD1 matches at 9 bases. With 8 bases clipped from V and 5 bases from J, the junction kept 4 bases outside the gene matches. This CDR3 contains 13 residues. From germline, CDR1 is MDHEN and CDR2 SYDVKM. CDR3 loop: CASGRTGDQPQHF. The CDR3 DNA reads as TGTGCCAGCGGCCGGACAGGGGATCAGCCCCAGCATTTT. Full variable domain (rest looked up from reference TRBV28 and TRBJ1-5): DVKVTQSSRYLVKRTGEKVFLECVQDMDHENMFWYRQDPGLGLRLIYFSYDVKMKEKGDIPEGYSVSREKKERFSLILESASTNQTSMYLCASGRTGDQPQHFGDGTRLSIL.

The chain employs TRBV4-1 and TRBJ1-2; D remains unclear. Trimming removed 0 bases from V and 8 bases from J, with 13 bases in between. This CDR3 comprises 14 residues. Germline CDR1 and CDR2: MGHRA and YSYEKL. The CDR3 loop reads CASSQELFAGGYTF. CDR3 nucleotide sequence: TGCGCCAGCAGCCAAGAGCTCTTCGCGGGGGGCTACACCTTC.

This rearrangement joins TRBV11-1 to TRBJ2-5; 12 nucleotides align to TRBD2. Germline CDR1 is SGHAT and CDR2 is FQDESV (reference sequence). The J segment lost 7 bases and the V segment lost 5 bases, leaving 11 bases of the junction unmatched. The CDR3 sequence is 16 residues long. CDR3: CASSPVDLAGGLTQYF. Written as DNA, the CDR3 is TGTGCCAGCAGCCCGGTGGACCTAGCGGGGGGGCTGACCCAGTACTTC.

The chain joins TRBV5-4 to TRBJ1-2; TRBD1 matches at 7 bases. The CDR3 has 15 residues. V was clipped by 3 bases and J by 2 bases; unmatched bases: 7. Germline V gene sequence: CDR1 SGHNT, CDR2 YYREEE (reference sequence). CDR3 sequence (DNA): TGTGCCAGCAGCTCCCGGGACAGAGTAAACTATGGCTACACCTTC. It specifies CASSSRDRVNYGYTF.

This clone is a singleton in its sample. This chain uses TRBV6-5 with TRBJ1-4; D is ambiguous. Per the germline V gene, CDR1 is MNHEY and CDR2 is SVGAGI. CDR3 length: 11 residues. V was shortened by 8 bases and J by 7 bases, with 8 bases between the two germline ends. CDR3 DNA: TGTGCCAGCGCAGGAGGTGAAAAACTGTTTTTT. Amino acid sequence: CASAGGEKLFF.

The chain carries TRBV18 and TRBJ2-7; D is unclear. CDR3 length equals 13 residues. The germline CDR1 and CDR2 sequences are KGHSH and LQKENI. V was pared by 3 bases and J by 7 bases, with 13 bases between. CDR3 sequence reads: CASSPDGFGEQYF. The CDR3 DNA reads TGTGCCAGCTCACCCGACGGGTTTGGGGAGCAGTACTTC.

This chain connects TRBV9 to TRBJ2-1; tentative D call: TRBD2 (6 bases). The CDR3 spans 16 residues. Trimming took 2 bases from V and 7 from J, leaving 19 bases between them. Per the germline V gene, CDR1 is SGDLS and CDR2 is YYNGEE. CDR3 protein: CASSVRMIPSENEQFF. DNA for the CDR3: TGTGCCAGCAGCGTTCGAATGATCCCTAGCGAGAATGAGCAGTTCTTC.

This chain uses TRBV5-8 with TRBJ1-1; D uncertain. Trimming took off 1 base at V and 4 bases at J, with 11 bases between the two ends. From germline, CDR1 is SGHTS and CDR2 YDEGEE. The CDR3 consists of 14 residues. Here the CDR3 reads CASSLRGIPTEAFF. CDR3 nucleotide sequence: TGTGCCAGCAGCTTGCGAGGGATACCCACTGAAGCTTTCTTT.

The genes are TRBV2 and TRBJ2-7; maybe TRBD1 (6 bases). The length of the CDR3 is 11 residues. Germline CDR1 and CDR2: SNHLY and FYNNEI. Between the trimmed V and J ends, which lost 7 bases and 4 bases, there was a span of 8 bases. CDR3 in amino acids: CASNRAYEQYF. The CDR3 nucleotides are TGTGCCAGCAACAGGGCGTACGAGCAGTACTTC.

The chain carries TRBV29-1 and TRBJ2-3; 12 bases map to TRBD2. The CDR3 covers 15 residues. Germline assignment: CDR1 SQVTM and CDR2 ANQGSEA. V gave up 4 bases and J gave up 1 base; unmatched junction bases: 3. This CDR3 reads CSVGRLAGGTDTQYF. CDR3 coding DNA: TGCAGCGTTGGCAGACTAGCGGGGGGCACAGATACGCAGTATTTT.